This TCR beta chain was captured by sequencing in a study of T cells in Graves' hyperthyroidism and ophthalmopathy. The trim removed 6 bases at V and 4 bases at J, leaving 13 bases unmatched. Germline V gene sequence: CDR1 MNHEY, CDR2 SMNVEV (reference sequence). The CDR3 totals 16 residues. General study findings and limits: Most thyroid clonotypes expanded above 0.001 appeared in blood too. A 13 V-J signature model discriminated ophthalmopathy versus stable hyperthyroidism.

RNA transcripts gave rise to amplified TCR beta CDR3 regions. The HTBI primer set drove a first-round RT-PCR of the TCR CDR3. TCRdb fed the multiplex PCR reads into MiXCR, producing one record per CDR3 protein. The sample lists fewer than 450,000 distinct CDR3 sequences, 17% occurring once. There are many counts of this clonotype. Antigen: not known. The genes are TRBV27 and TRBJ1-2; 8 nucleotides agree with TRBD1. This TCR came from a woman in her 30s with Graves' hyperthyroidism that later progressed to Graves' ophthalmopathy. Input material: blood. The CDR3: CASRGGGGQAIYGYTF. For the CDR3, the DNA is TGTGCCAGCAGGGGGGGCGGGGGACAGGCGATCTATGGCTACACCTTC.